The 17 T cell receptor beta chains below come from one sample, sequenced in a study of blood T cell repertoires in COVID-19. The assay was immunoSEQ multiplex PCR, and TCRdb's table has in-frame clones only and misses some. The data show tens of thousands of clones, 65% to 90% seen once. The sequencing sample was made of peripheral blood. The receptors were sampled from a man between 50 and 59 years old with COVID-19, enrolled during active disease.

This clone was recorded a few times. The CDR3 here is CASSLMGLVPPDVEQYF. CDR3 sequence (DNA): TGTGCCAGCAGCTTGATGGGACTAGTCCCCCCCGATGTCGAGCAGTACTTC. This chain links TRBV5-6 with TRBJ2-7; 8 nucleotides align to TRBD2. V lost 1 base, J lost 6 bases, and 15 bases stayed unmatched. Germline loops: CDR1 SGHDT, CDR2 YYEEEE. The length of the CDR3 is 17 residues.

A single count supports this clone. V usage is TRBV7-8 and J usage is TRBJ2-1, with TRBD2 identical over 10 bases. The CDR3 runs 15 residues. V dropped 5 bases and J dropped 4; count of bases not matched to a gene: 5. CDR1 is SGHVS and CDR2 is FQNEAQ in the germline V gene. This CDR3 reads CASSQRTSGYNEQFF. The DNA of the CDR3 is TGTGCCAGCAGCCAACGGACTAGCGGTTACAATGAGCAGTTCTTC.

The chain recombines TRBV29-1 with TRBJ1-1, with D uncertain. CDR3 size: 14 residues. V lost 3 bases, J lost 1 base, and 12 bases lay in between. The V gene's germline CDR1 is SQVTM and CDR2 ANQGSEA. This CDR3 reads CSVDSRGRNTEAFF. The CDR3 DNA reads TGCAGCGTTGATTCCCGGGGAAGGAACACTGAAGCTTTCTTT.

This chain connects TRBV24-1 to TRBJ2-4; 10 bases map to TRBD2. Germline V gene lookup returns CDR1 KGHDR and CDR2 SFDVKD. The V gene end was trimmed by 2 bases and the J gene end by 6 bases; junction bases not matched to a gene: 6. There are 16 residues in the CDR3. CDR3 DNA: TGTGCCACCAGTGATTCCCCAGCGGGAGGGAGAAACATTCAGTACTTC. Its protein is CATSDSPAGGRNIQYF.

The chain is built from TRBV5-1 and TRBJ2-2; D remains ambiguous. Germline V gene sequence: CDR1 SGHRS, CDR2 YFSETQ. V dropped 1 base and J dropped 4 bases, with 5 bases sitting between them. The CDR3 runs to 13 residues. The CDR3 protein is CASSLPPTGELFF. CDR3 nucleotide sequence: TGCGCCAGCAGCTTGCCTCCCACCGGGGAGCTGTTTTTT.

The V call is TRBV18, the J call TRBJ1-6, with a possible D match to TRBD1 (6 bases). Germline V lookup: CDR1 KGHSH, CDR2 LQKENI. V dropped 1 base and J dropped 6 bases, with 7 bases sitting between them. There are 14 residues in the CDR3. CDR3: CASSPQGVNSPLHF. CDR3 sequence (DNA): TGTGCCAGCTCACCACAGGGGGTTAATTCACCCCTCCACTTT.

This clone was detected a few times. V is TRBV6-2 or TRBV6-3 and J is TRBJ1-2; possibly TRBD1 for D (5 bases). Germline-derived CDR1 and CDR2 are MNHEY and SVGEGT. The CDR3 sequence is 15 residues long. Trimming took off 2 bases at V and 2 bases at J, with 12 bases between the two ends. CDR3 sequence reads: CASSYPKSGNYGYTF. The DNA for the CDR3 is TGTGCCAGCAGTTACCCGAAATCAGGGAACTATGGCTACACCTTC.

This chain links TRBV19 with TRBJ2-7, with 8 bases that match TRBD2. In germline, CDR1 is LNHDA, CDR2 SQIVND (reference sequence). The CDR3 spans 14 residues. J lost 2 bases, V lost 3 bases, and 3 bases had no gene match. As DNA, the CDR3 is TGTGCCAGTAGTATGCAGCGGGGGCCCTACGAGCAGTACTTC. Encoded protein: CASSMQRGPYEQYF.

V usage is TRBV19 and J usage is TRBJ2-2; D gene ambiguous. The CDR3 has 15 amino acids. Germline CDR1 reads LNHDA; CDR2 reads SQIVND (reference sequence). The V end lost 6 bases, the J end lost 6 bases, and 17 bases lay between the germline ends. The CDR3 nucleotides read TGTGCCAGTAGAAATACAGTGGGTGTCCCCGGGGAGCTGTTTTTT. It is translated as CASRNTVGVPGELFF. Full variable domain (outside the CDR3, taken from reference TRBV19 and TRBJ2-2): DGGITQSPKYLFRKEGQNVTLSCEQNLNHDAMYWYRQDPGQGLRLIYYSQIVNDFQKGDIAEGYSVSREKKESFPLTVTSAQKNPTAFYLCASRNTVGVPGELFFGEGSRLTVL.

The chain uses TRBV7-2 and TRBJ1-1; 11 bases map to TRBD1. The length of the CDR3 is 16 residues. Per the germline V gene, CDR1 is SGHTA and CDR2 is FQGNSA. The V segment lost 1 base and the J segment 5 bases; nucleotides outside the gene matches: 6. CDR3 residues: CASSLDRTGGRTEAFF. DNA of the CDR3: TGTGCCAGCAGCTTAGACAGGACAGGGGGCCGAACTGAAGCTTTCTTT.

This clone was observed a handful of times. The V call is TRBV30, the J call TRBJ2-2, with TRBD1 matching 12 bases. Germline lookup yields CDR1 GTSNPN and CDR2 SVGIG (reference sequence). The J segment lost 5 bases and the V segment lost 7 bases, leaving 8 bases of the junction unmatched. This CDR3 spans 15 amino acids. In DNA form, the CDR3 reads TGTGCCTTGGGGGACAGGGGGCTTAGAACCGGGGAGCTGTTTTTT. It encodes CALGDRGLRTGELFF.

The genes are TRBV6-5 and TRBJ1-4; 12 bases align to TRBD1. The CDR3 has 14 amino acids. The ends lost 9 bases at V and 6 bases at J; junction bases unmatched: 5. Germline V gene sequence: CDR1 MNHEY, CDR2 SVGAGI. CDR3 DNA: TGTGCCAGTACCCGGGACAGGGGGCATGAAAAACTGTTTTTT. Amino acid sequence: CASTRDRGHEKLFF.

The chain recombines TRBV6-1 with TRBJ2-1; 10 bases fit TRBD2. V shed 1 base, J shed 4 bases, and the junction held 1 base outside the gene matches. The length of the CDR3 is 15 residues. Germline V CDR1 and CDR2: MNHNS, SASEGT. DNA for the CDR3: TGTGCCAGCAGTGAAGTAGCGGGAGGTTACAATGAGCAGTTCTTC. Translation gives CASSEVAGGYNEQFF.

V usage is TRBV6-2 or TRBV6-3 and J usage is TRBJ2-1; D not certain. V lost 4 bases, J lost 4 bases, and 11 bases lay in between. The germline gives CDR1 MNHEY, CDR2 SVGEGT. The CDR3 consists of 14 residues. CDR3 protein: CASSSDLEYNEQFF. The CDR3 nucleotides are TGTGCCAGCAGTTCGGATCTAGAATACAATGAGCAGTTCTTC.

The chain links TRBV12-3 or TRBV12-4 to TRBJ1-2, with D unresolved. The CDR3 runs 12 residues. Trimming removed 3 bases from V and 4 bases from J, with 6 bases in between. The CDR3 DNA is TGTGCCAGCAGTTTGAGTACCTATGGCTACACCTTC. It specifies CASSLSTYGYTF.

The rearrangement links TRBV9 to TRBJ1-1; weak D call: TRBD1 (5 bases). The germline V and J ends were trimmed by 1 base and 9 bases, with 13 bases remaining between them. This CDR3 has 13 residues. Germline values: CDR1 SGDLS, CDR2 YYNGEE. In nucleotides, the CDR3 is TGTGCCAGCAGCGTACAGGTGACAGCCCAAGCTTTCTTT. The encoded protein is CASSVQVTAQAFF.

The chain uses TRBV6-5 and TRBJ2-5; 7 bases are a match to TRBD1. Germline-derived CDR1 and CDR2 are MNHEY and SVGAGI. The CDR3 is made up of 13 amino acids. Germline trimming cut 7 bases from V and 1 base from J; bases unmatched to any gene: 3. This CDR3 reads CASTAGGQETQYF. The CDR3 bases are TGTGCCAGCACGGCAGGGGGCCAAGAGACCCAGTACTTC.